This TCR beta chain originates from a study of blood T cell repertoires in COVID-19. Study in general: The United States, Italy and Spain supplied acute and convalescent COVID-19 samples. T cells, B-cell-depleted T cells, or PBMCs provided the cDNA or gDNA that served as material.

Original data processing: The assay estimated nucleated cells by amplifying reference gene primers. Data came from immunoSEQ multiplex PCR; TCRdb stores just in-frame clones and leaves some out. V, J and clone size reflect that table, while D and trimming were determined from the DNA. The top ten hold under 9% of the sample, which has about 160,000 clones, 70% to 85% seen once. The CDR3 totals 15 residues. V lost 3 bases, J lost 6 bases, and 7 bases stayed unmatched. Per the germline V gene, CDR1 is SGHNT and CDR2 is YYREEE (reference sequence). Patients from Seattle were sampled longitudinally, starting during active infection.

The material sequenced was peripheral blood. This clonotype was sampled from a woman in her 40s with COVID-19, enrolled during active disease. The chain combines TRBV5-4 with TRBJ2-7, with 12 bases identical to TRBD2. DNA for the CDR3: TGTGCCAGCAGCTACGGACTAGCGGGGAAGGCCGAGCAGTACTTC. This sequence encodes CASSYGLAGKAEQYF.